This T cell receptor beta chain was captured in a study of blood T cell repertoires in COVID-19. As for the study in general: Material from acute and convalescent COVID-19 was sourced from the United States, Italy and Spain. T cells, B-cell-depleted T cells, or PBMCs supplied cDNA or gDNA.

The ends lost 0 bases at V and 10 bases at J; junction bases unmatched: 7. Looked up from germline, CDR1 is GTSNPN and CDR2 is SVGIG (reference sequence). The CDR3 spans 14 residues. Original processing methods: It was from reference gene primer amplification that nucleated cell counts were estimated. TCRdb keeps only in-frame clones here, not all; method: immunoSEQ multiplex PCR. The DNA was the basis for D and trimming; V, J and clone size are from that table. The data show over 250,000 clones, around 90% seen once. This chain joins TRBV30 and TRBJ2-1; TRBD2 aligns across 9 bases. The sample taken for sequencing was peripheral blood. The receptor comes from a man in his 60s who had recovered from COVID-19. The CDR3 sequence: CAWSVLRGGREQFF. The DNA for the CDR3 is TGTGCCTGGAGTGTCTTGCGGGGGGGCCGCGAGCAGTTCTTC.